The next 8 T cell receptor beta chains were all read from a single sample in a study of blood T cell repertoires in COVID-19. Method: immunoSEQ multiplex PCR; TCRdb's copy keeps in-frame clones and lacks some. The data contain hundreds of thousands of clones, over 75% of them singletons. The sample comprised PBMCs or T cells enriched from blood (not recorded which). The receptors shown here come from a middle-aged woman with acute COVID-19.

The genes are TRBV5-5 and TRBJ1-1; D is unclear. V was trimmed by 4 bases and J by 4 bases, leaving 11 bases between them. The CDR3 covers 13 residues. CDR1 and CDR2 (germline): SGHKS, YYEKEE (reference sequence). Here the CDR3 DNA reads TGTGCCAGCAGCGTGACTGGATTCACTGAAGCTTTCTTT. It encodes CASSVTGFTEAFF.

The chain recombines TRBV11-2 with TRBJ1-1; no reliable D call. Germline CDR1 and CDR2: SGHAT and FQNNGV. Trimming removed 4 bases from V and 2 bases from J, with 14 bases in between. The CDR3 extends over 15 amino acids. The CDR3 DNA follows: TGTGCCAGCAGCTCAGGAAATAATGTCAACACTGAAGCTTTCTTT. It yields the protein CASSSGNNVNTEAFF.

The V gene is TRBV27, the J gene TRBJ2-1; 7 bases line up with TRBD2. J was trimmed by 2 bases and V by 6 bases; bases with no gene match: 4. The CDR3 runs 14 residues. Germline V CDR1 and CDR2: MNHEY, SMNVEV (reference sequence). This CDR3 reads CASSVSGAYNEQFF. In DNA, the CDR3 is TGTGCCAGCAGCGTGAGCGGGGCCTACAATGAGCAGTTCTTC.

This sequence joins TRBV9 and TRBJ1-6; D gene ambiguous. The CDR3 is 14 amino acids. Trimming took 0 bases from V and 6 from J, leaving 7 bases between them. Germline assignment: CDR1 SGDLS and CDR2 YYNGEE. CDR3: CASSVVGSNSPLHF. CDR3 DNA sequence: TGTGCCAGCAGCGTAGTGGGCAGTAATTCACCCCTCCACTTT.

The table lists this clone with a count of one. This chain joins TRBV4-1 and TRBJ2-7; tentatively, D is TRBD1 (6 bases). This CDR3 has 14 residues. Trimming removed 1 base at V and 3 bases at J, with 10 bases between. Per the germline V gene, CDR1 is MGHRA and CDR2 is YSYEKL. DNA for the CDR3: TGCGCCAGCAGCCAAGGGGCAGGGGTCTACGAGCAGTACTTC. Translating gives CASSQGAGVYEQYF.

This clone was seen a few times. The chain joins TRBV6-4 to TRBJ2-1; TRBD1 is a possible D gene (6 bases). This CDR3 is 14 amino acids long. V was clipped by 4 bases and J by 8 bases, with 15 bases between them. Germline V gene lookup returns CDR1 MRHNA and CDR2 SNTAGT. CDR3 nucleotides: TGTGCCAGCAGTGTGAAGGCAGGGGTTCATGAGCAGTTCTTC. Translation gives CASSVKAGVHEQFF.

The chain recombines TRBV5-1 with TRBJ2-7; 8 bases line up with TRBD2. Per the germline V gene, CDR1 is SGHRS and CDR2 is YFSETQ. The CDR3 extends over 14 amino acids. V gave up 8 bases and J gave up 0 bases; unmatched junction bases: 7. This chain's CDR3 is CASRGGPSSYEQYF. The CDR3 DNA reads TGCGCCAGTCGGGGGGGGCCGAGCTCCTACGAGCAGTACTTC.

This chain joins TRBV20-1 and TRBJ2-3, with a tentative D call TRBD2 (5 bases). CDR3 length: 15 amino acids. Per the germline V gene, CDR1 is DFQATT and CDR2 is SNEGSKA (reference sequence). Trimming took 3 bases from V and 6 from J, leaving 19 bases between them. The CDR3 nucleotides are TGCAGTGCTAGTTCCTTGGCATCTGAGGGTGATACGCAGTATTTT. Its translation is CSASSLASEGDTQYF.